This record concerns one T cell receptor (beta chain) sequence. This CDR3 comprises 14 residues. Trimming pared 3 bases from V and 4 bases from J, leaving 10 bases between. This sample stems from a study of identical twins. One entry per CDR3 protein results from TCRdb running MiXCR on the 5' RACE reads. The sample has approximately 550,000 distinct CDR3 sequences, 20% to 25% seen once. This sample also belongs to another study, concerning yellow fever vaccine responses in identical twins.

This chain connects TRBV12-3 or TRBV12-4 to TRBJ1-3; D gene uncertain. Sequences were obtained from CD4+ T cells sorted from blood. This receptor was taken from a woman under 30 in good health. CDR3 protein: CASSFGLGGNTIYF. The CDR3, as DNA: TGTGCCAGCAGTTTTGGGTTGGGAGGAAACACCATATATTTT.